This T cell receptor beta chain was captured by sequencing in a study of shared clonotypes between healthy human individuals. The overall study: Every donor yielded three CD4 naive, three CD4 memory, two CD8 naive and one CD8 memory plate.

Original processing methods: In the immunoSEQ data, sequences were junction-only and lacked quality scores, so filtering differed. The method was immunoSEQ multiplex PCR; TCRdb's version includes in-frame clones alone and lacks a portion of them. D and trimming were read from the DNA, whereas the V and J calls and clone size are those reported in that table. The sample lists 1.4 million to 1.5 million clones; roughly 96% were seen once. Comments on this clone: Its antigen is still unknown.

Study-level results: Against clonotypes common to all four donors, non-shared ones had lower generation probabilities.

Sequencing was carried out using naive CD4+ T cells sorted from blood. Described subset: CD45RA+ positively selected. The TCR originated in a man aged 30-40 years in good health.

The CDR3 coding sequence is TGTGCCAGCAGCTTAGAGCAGAGCTCTGGAAACACCATATATTTT. Encoded protein: CASSLEQSSGNTIYF. The chain combines TRBV13 with TRBJ1-3; no firm D call. The germline V gene encodes CDR1 PRHDT and CDR2 FYEKMQ (reference sequence). The CDR3 has 15 residues. Trimming removed 1 base from V and 0 bases from J, with 7 bases in between.